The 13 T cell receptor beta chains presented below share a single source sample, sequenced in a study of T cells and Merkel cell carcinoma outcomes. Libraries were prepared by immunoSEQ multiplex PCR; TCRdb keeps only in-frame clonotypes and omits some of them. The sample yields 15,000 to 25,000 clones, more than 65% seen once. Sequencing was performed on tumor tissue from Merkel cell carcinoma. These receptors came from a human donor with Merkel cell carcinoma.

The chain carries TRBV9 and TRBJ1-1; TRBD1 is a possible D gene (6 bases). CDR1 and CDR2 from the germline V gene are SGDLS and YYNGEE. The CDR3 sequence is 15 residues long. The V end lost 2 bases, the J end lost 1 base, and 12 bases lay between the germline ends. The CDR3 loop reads CASSVFLGQNTEAFF. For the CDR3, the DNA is TGTGCCAGCAGCGTCTTCTTGGGACAGAACACTGAAGCTTTCTTT.

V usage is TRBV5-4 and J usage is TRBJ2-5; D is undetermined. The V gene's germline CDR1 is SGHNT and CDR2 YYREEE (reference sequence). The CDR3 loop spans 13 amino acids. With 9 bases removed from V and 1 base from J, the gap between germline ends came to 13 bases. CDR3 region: CATQVRVQETQYF. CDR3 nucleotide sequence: TGTGCCACCCAAGTTCGGGTCCAAGAGACCCAGTACTTC. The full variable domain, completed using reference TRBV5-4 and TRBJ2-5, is ETGVTQSPTHLIKTRGQQVTLRCSSQSGHNTVSWYQQALGQGPQFIFQYYREEENGRGNFPPRFSGLQFPNYSSELNVNALELDDSALYLCATQVRVQETQYFGPGTRLLVL.

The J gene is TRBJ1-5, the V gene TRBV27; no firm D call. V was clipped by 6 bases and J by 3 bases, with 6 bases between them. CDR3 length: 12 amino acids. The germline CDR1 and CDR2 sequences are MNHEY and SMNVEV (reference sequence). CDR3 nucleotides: TGTGCCAGCAGCGCGTACAATCAGCCCCAGCATTTT. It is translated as CASSAYNQPQHF.

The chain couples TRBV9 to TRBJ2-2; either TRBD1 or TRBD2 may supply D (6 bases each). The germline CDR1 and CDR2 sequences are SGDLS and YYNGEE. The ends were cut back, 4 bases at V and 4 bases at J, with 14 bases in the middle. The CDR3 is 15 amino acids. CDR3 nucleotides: TGTGCCAGCAGCCAAGGGGGGTTTCGCACCGGGGAGCTGTTTTTT. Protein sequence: CASSQGGFRTGELFF.

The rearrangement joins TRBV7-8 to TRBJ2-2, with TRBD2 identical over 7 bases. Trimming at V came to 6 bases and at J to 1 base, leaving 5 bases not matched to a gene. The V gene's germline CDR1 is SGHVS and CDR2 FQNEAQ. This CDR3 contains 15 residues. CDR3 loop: CASRARGGNTGELFF. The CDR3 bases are TGTGCCAGCAGGGCCCGCGGGGGGAACACCGGGGAGCTGTTTTTT.

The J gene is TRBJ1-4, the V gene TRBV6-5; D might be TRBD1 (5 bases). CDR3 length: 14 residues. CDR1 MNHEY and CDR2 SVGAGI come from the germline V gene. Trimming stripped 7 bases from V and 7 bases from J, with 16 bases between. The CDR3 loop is CASTPDSSSEKLFF. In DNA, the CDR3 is TGTGCCAGCACCCCAGACAGTTCCTCTGAAAAACTGTTTTTT.

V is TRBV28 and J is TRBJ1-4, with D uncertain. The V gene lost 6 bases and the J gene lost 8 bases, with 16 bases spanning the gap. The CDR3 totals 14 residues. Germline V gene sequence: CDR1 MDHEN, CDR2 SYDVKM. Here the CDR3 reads CASSRGSTSEKLFF. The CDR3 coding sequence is TGTGCCAGCAGCCGCGGTTCGACATCGGAAAAACTGTTTTTT.

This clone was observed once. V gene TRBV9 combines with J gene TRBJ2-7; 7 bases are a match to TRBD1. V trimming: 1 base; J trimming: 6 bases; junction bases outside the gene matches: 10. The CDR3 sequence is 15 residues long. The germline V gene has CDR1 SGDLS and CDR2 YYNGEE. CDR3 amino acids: CASSVTGAAGSEQYF. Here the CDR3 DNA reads TGTGCCAGCAGCGTAACAGGGGCCGCGGGTTCCGAGCAGTACTTC.

This CDR3 reads CASSLNGQAEAFF. CDR3 DNA sequence: TGCGCCAGCAGCTTGAATGGTCAGGCTGAAGCTTTCTTT. This chain uses TRBV5-1 with TRBJ1-1, with no clear D. V was shortened by 1 base and J by 6 bases, with 10 bases between the two germline ends. Per germline, CDR1 SGHRS and CDR2 YFSETQ. The CDR3 is 13 amino acids.

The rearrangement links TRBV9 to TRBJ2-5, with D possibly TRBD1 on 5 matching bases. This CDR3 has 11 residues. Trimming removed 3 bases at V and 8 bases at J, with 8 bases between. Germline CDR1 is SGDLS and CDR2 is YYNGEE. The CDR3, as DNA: TGTGCCAGCAGCGGGGGCCAAACCCAGTACTTC. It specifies CASSGGQTQYF.

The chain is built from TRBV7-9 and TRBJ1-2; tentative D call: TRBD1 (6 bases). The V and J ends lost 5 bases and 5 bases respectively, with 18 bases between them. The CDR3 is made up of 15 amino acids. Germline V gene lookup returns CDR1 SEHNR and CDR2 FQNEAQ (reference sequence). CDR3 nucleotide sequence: TGTGCCAGCAGCGTCGTGGCGCGGGGGGCGTATGGCTACACCTTC. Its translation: CASSVVARGAYGYTF.

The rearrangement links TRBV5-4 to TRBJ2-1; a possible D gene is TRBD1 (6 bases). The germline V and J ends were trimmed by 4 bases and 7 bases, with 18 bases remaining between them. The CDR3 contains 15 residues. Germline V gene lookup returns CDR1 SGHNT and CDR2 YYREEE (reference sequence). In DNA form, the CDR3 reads TGTGCCAGCAGCCGAGATGACAGGATTTTGAATGAGCAGTTCTTC. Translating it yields CASSRDDRILNEQFF.

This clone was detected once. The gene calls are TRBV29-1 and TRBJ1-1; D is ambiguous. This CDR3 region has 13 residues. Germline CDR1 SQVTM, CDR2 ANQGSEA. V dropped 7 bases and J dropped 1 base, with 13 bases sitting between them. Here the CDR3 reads CSGLLHGNTEAFF. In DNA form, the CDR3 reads TGCAGCGGCCTGTTACACGGGAACACTGAAGCTTTCTTT.